Shown below are 14 T cell receptor beta chains from a single sample sequenced in a study of blood T cells in healthy people across ages. The authors ran a second PCR of about 6 to 12 cycles using a sample-barcoded 5' primer and a J-beta primer mix. TCRdb re-analysed the 5' RACE reads in MiXCR, keeping a single row per CDR3 protein. The profile shows around 990,000 distinct CDR3 sequences, roughly two fifths of them singletons. What was sequenced was blood. The receptors shown here come from a man aged 18 to 29 in good health.

This clonotype showed up just a few times. The chain has TRBV4-3 and TRBJ2-3; D uncertain. Trimming left V 0 bases short and J 4 bases short, with 11 bases between. Germline V gives CDR1 LGHNA, CDR2 YSLEER. The CDR3 is 15 residues long. Written as DNA, the CDR3 is TGCGCCAGCAGCCAAGATCATCCCCAGGCAGATACGCAGTATTTT. It yields the protein CASSQDHPQADTQYF.

This clonotype appeared many times. The J gene is TRBJ1-4, the V gene TRBV12-3 or TRBV12-4; D gene ambiguous. V was cut by 5 bases and J by 2 bases, with 12 bases left in between. The CDR3 length is 15 residues. The CDR3: CASSPDGSTNEKLFF. The CDR3 coding sequence is TGTGCCAGCAGTCCTGACGGGTCGACTAATGAAAAACTGTTTTTT.

There are a few counts of this clonotype. The chain links TRBV3-1 to TRBJ2-5, with a possible D match to TRBD2 (5 bases). CDR1 is LGHDT and CDR2 is YNNKEL in the germline V gene (reference sequence). V lost 0 bases and J 10 bases, leaving 6 bases between the germline ends. The CDR3 loop spans 11 amino acids. CDR3 nucleotide sequence: TGTGCCAGCAGCCAAGATGAGGGCCAGTACTTC. The encoded protein is CASSQDEGQYF.

This clonotype has more than one count but fewer than ten. J is TRBJ1-2 and V is TRBV4-2; D might be TRBD1 (5 bases). This CDR3 has 15 residues. Germline loops: CDR1 LGHNA, CDR2 YNFKEQ. The V gene lost 1 base and the J gene lost 2 bases, with 11 bases spanning the gap. CDR3 amino acids: CASSQVPGYNYGYTF. The CDR3 bases are TGTGCCAGCAGCCAAGTTCCAGGGTACAACTATGGCTACACCTTC.

V usage is TRBV9 and J usage is TRBJ2-3; TRBD2 matches 8 bases. Germline CDR1 is SGDLS and CDR2 is YYNGEE. This CDR3 region has 14 residues. Losses at the gene ends were 0 bases for V and 6 bases for J; bases not matched to a gene: 3. The CDR3, as DNA: TGTGCCAGCAGCGTAGCCTGGACTAGCGATACGCAGTATTTT. As protein: CASSVAWTSDTQYF.

This clonotype appeared a few times. The chain uses TRBV7-9 and TRBJ2-1, with 8 bases matching TRBD2. The V and J ends lost 4 bases and 11 bases, in that order; junction bases with no gene match: 13. Germline CDR1 SEHNR, CDR2 FQNEAQ (reference sequence). CDR3 length: 15 amino acids. CDR3 region: CASSSTVLAERKQFF. In nucleotides, the CDR3 is TGTGCCAGCAGCTCAACGGTACTAGCGGAGAGAAAGCAGTTCTTC.

This chain links TRBV10-3 with TRBJ2-5; 9 bases line up with TRBD1. The V gene end was trimmed by 4 bases and the J gene end by 11 bases; junction bases not matched to a gene: 8. The germline V gene encodes CDR1 ENHRY and CDR2 SYGVKD. This CDR3 has 13 residues. The CDR3 sequence is CAISGTGENEQYF. CDR3 nucleotide sequence: TGTGCCATCAGTGGGACAGGGGAGAATGAGCAGTACTTC.

The chain carries TRBV6-2 or TRBV6-3 and TRBJ2-4, with a possible D match to TRBD2 (6 bases). Matching the DNA end better, TRBJ2-5 makes the J call doubtful. The CDR3 has 15 residues. Germline assignment: CDR1 MNHEY and CDR2 SVGEGT. In DNA form, the CDR3 reads TGTGCCAGCAGTACTACCGGGACTCAGCAAGAGACCCAGTACTTC. Protein sequence: CASSTTGTQQETQYF.

This rearrangement joins TRBV6-2 or TRBV6-3 to TRBJ2-5; TRBD2 might be the D (6 bases). The CDR3 runs to 14 residues. Deletions cut 4 bases from V and 11 bases from J, with 20 bases between. Germline V gene sequence: CDR1 MNHEY, CDR2 SVGEGT. DNA of the CDR3: TGTGCCAGCAGTTCGCCGGGGTCTGGAGGGATTCAGTACTTC. Translating gives CASSSPGSGGIQYF.

The sample holds a few counts of this clonotype. This chain uses TRBV5-1 with TRBJ1-2; D remains unclear. CDR1 and CDR2 (germline): SGHRS, YFSETQ. Trimming stripped 4 bases from V and 8 bases from J, with 18 bases between. The CDR3 loop spans 14 amino acids. The CDR3 bases are TGCGCCAGCAGCCCGGAGGAGGGTTTAAAGGGCTACACCTTC. Encoded protein: CASSPEEGLKGYTF.

This clonotype was counted a few times. The junction and the germline gene differ at one end; a read error may be behind it. V gene TRBV7-3 combines with J gene TRBJ2-1; 7 bases map to TRBD1. The CDR3 length is 13 residues. CDR1 SGHTA and CDR2 FQGTGA come from the germline V gene. DNA for the CDR3: TGTACCAGCAGCTCACGACAGGGCAATGAGCAGTTCTTC. Protein sequence: CTSSSRQGNEQFF.

This clonotype was seen a handful of times. The chain employs TRBV7-9 and TRBJ2-3; D may correspond to TRBD1 or TRBD2 (5 bases each). Trimming took 11 bases from V and 0 from J, leaving 15 bases between them. This CDR3 comprises 14 residues. The germline gives CDR1 SEHNR, CDR2 FQNEAQ (reference sequence). CDR3 DNA: TGTGCCGAGATCTCGGGGACCAGCACAGATACGCAGTATTTT. Protein product: CAEISGTSTDTQYF.

This clonotype appeared many times. This chain joins TRBV6-6 and TRBJ2-7; 7 bases align to TRBD2. Trimming took 4 bases from V and 4 from J; bases not matched to a gene: 7. This CDR3 region has 14 residues. CDR1 is MNHNY, CDR2 SVGAGI, per germline (reference sequence). CDR3 coding DNA: TGTGCCAGCAGTTTTGGCGGGGGTCAGTACGAGCAGTACTTC. Encoded protein: CASSFGGGQYEQYF.

This clonotype came up a few times. The chain couples TRBV20-1 to TRBJ2-5, with D possibly TRBD2 on 5 matching bases. The CDR3 is made up of 15 amino acids. Between the trimmed V and J ends, which lost 2 bases and 2 bases, there was a span of 15 bases. Germline values: CDR1 DFQATT, CDR2 SNEGSKA (reference sequence). The CDR3, as DNA: TGCAGTGCTAGAATGGACTCAAGGGCACAAGAGACCCAGTACTTC. Translating gives CSARMDSRAQETQYF.